A selection of T cell receptor beta chains follows, all from one sample in a study of blood T cell repertoires in COVID-19. Profiled with immunoSEQ multiplex PCR; TCRdb holds only in-frame clones, not every one. The sample gives fewer than 250,000 clones, 70% to 90% of which show up once; about 9.1% is in the top ten. Sequencing was performed on PBMCs or T cells enriched from blood (not recorded which). The receptors derive from a woman aged 50 to 60 with acute COVID-19. The CDR3 runs from the conserved cysteine through the conserved F or W. Fields, in order: CDR3 length, D gene, J gene, clone size, V gene, CDR3 DNA, CDR3 protein. A D gene is named only where the DNA matches it firmly. Clone size appears in some rows only: once, few, many, or a class for an expanded clone.

len: 15; d_gene: .; j_gene: TRBJ2-3; abundance: once; v_gene: TRBV18; CDR3nt: TGTGCCAGCTCACCACCGGGACTTAGCACAGATACGCAGTATTTT; CDR3aa: CASSPPGLSTDTQYF
len: 18; d_gene: TRBD1; j_gene: TRBJ1-6; abundance: few; v_gene: TRBV27; CDR3nt: TGTGCCAGCAGTTTAATTACACGTGGGACAGTTAAGAATTCACCCCTCCACTTT; CDR3aa: CASSLITRGTVKNSPLHF
len: 14; d_gene: .; j_gene: TRBJ1-2; abundance: once; v_gene: TRBV6-4; CDR3nt: TGTGCCAGCAGTGACAGACACCTAAACTATGGCTACACCTTC; CDR3aa: CASSDRHLNYGYTF
len: 13; d_gene: TRBD1; j_gene: TRBJ1-2; abundance: .; v_gene: TRBV30; CDR3nt: TGTGCCGGGTACAGGGGATCGGACTATGGCTACACCTTC; CDR3aa: CAGYRGSDYGYTF
len: 15; d_gene: TRBD1; j_gene: TRBJ1-5; abundance: .; v_gene: TRBV19; CDR3nt: TGTGCCAGTATCGAGGACAGGGCGGGTGGTCAGCCCCAGCATTTT; CDR3aa: CASIEDRAGGQPQHF
len: 15; d_gene: .; j_gene: TRBJ1-2; abundance: .; v_gene: TRBV30; CDR3nt: TGTGCCTGGAGTGTAAGGCCAGGTGGTTCCTATGGCTACACCTTC; CDR3aa: CAWSVRPGGSYGYTF
len: 12; d_gene: .; j_gene: TRBJ1-2; abundance: .; v_gene: TRBV7-2; CDR3nt: TGTGCCAGCAGCCCGCGGTCAACGGGCTACACCTTC; CDR3aa: CASSPRSTGYTF
len: 16; d_gene: TRBD2; j_gene: TRBJ2-1; abundance: .; v_gene: TRBV15; CDR3nt: TGTGCCACCAGCAGCACCGGGACTAGCGGGTGGAATGAGCAGTTCTTC; CDR3aa: CATSSTGTSGWNEQFF
len: 12; d_gene: .; j_gene: TRBJ1-5; abundance: .; v_gene: TRBV30; CDR3nt: TGTGCCTGGAGCCAGGTATTACAGCCCCAGCATTTT; CDR3aa: CAWSQVLQPQHF
len: 16; d_gene: .; j_gene: TRBJ2-2; abundance: .; v_gene: TRBV5-4; CDR3nt: TGTGCCAGCAAATATCGGTCGACAGGAAACACCGGGGAGCTGTTTTTT; CDR3aa: CASKYRSTGNTGELFF
len: 14; d_gene: .; j_gene: TRBJ1-5; abundance: .; v_gene: TRBV15; CDR3nt: TGTGCCACCAGCTCCCGGGGAGGGGAAGAGCCCCAGCATTTT; CDR3aa: CATSSRGGEEPQHF
len: 14; d_gene: .; j_gene: TRBJ1-3; abundance: once; v_gene: TRBV6-4; CDR3nt: TGTGCCAGATTACACGTTCTCTCTGGAAACACCATATATTTT; CDR3aa: CARLHVLSGNTIYF
len: 18; d_gene: TRBD2; j_gene: TRBJ2-2; abundance: few; v_gene: TRBV5-4; CDR3nt: TGTGCCAGCAGCCGCCTCCAGCGGGGGGGCGGGTACGGCGGGGAGCTGTTTTTT; CDR3aa: CASSRLQRGGGYGGELFF
len: 15; d_gene: .; j_gene: TRBJ1-2; abundance: .; v_gene: TRBV29-1; CDR3nt: TGCAGCGTAGAAAGCCCTCCCAGGGCCACCTATGGCTACACCTTC; CDR3aa: CSVESPPRATYGYTF
len: 14; d_gene: .; j_gene: TRBJ1-5; abundance: .; v_gene: TRBV7-9; CDR3nt: TGTGCCAGCAGCGAACAGGGTCCCAATCAGCCCCAGCATTTT; CDR3aa: CASSEQGPNQPQHF
len: 14; d_gene: .; j_gene: TRBJ1-1; abundance: .; v_gene: TRBV6-5; CDR3nt: TGTGCCAGCAGTTACTCGTCTTCCGGCACTGAAGCTTTCTTT; CDR3aa: CASSYSSSGTEAFF
len: 13; d_gene: .; j_gene: TRBJ1-2; abundance: .; v_gene: TRBV2; CDR3nt: TGTGCCAGCCCAGGACTATTCCTATATGGCTACACCTTC; CDR3aa: CASPGLFLYGYTF
len: 13; d_gene: .; j_gene: TRBJ1-5; abundance: .; v_gene: TRBV5-1; CDR3nt: TGCGCCAGCAGCTTGGCAGGAAGTCAGCCCCAGCATTTT; CDR3aa: CASSLAGSQPQHF
len: 15; d_gene: TRBD1; j_gene: TRBJ1-5; abundance: .; v_gene: TRBV18; CDR3nt: TGTGCCAGCTCACCTGTGACAGGGAAGGTTCAGCCCCAGCATTTT; CDR3aa: CASSPVTGKVQPQHF